These 22 T cell receptor beta chains originate from one sample sequenced in a study of blood T cell repertoires in COVID-19. Method: immunoSEQ multiplex PCR; TCRdb's copy keeps in-frame clones and lacks some. The sample gives some 180,000 clones, around 90% of which show up once; about 22% is in the top ten. The sequencing input was peripheral blood. These receptors were obtained from a man in his sixties with active or convalescent COVID-19.

The gene calls are TRBV27 and TRBJ2-5; D is perhaps TRBD2 (6 bases). Germline CDR1 and CDR2: MNHEY and SMNVEV (reference sequence). This CDR3 is built from 14 residues. Between the trimmed V and J ends, which lost 2 bases and 2 bases, there was a span of 9 bases. CDR3 loop: CASSLVAAQETQYF. The CDR3 bases are TGTGCCAGCAGTTTAGTAGCGGCTCAAGAGACCCAGTACTTC.

The CDR3 loop is CASSPDDRLTTYGYTF. The CDR3 DNA follows: TGTGCCAGCAGCCCCGACGACAGACTTACTACCTATGGCTACACCTTC. The chain recombines TRBV9 with TRBJ1-2; tentatively, D is TRBD1 (5 bases). The germline gives CDR1 SGDLS, CDR2 YYNGEE. Trimming cost V 4 bases and J 4 bases, with 20 bases left between them. CDR3 size: 16 residues.

The chain uses TRBV6-5 and TRBJ1-2; possibly TRBD1 for D (6 bases). The germline V and J ends were trimmed by 5 bases and 8 bases, with 15 bases remaining between them. The CDR3 is made up of 13 amino acids. Germline V gene sequence: CDR1 MNHEY, CDR2 SVGAGI. The CDR3 nucleotides read TGTGCCAGCAGTCCTTCAGGGGTGGAAGGCTACACCTTC. This encodes CASSPSGVEGYTF.

The chain is built from TRBV2 and TRBJ1-2, with 7 bases fitting TRBD1. V shed 10 bases, J shed 5 bases, and the junction held 4 bases outside the gene matches. Germline V lookup: CDR1 SNHLY, CDR2 FYNNEI. CDR3 size: 11 residues. CDR3 sequence (DNA): TGTGCCAAGACAGGGATTTATGGCTACACCTTC. Translating it yields CAKTGIYGYTF.

V is TRBV5-6 and J is TRBJ1-6; possibly TRBD1 for D (5 bases). The germline V gene encodes CDR1 SGHDT and CDR2 YYEEEE. With 2 bases removed from V and 5 bases from J, the gap between germline ends came to 11 bases. This CDR3 has 15 residues. The CDR3 spells CASSFLQGNNSPLHF. DNA for the CDR3: TGTGCCAGCAGCTTCCTCCAGGGTAATAATTCACCCCTCCACTTT. Supplemented by reference TRBV5-6 and TRBJ1-6, the full variable domain reads DAGVTQSPTHLIKTRGQQVTLRCSPKSGHDTVSWYQQALGQGPQFIFQYYEEEERQRGNFPDRFSGHQFPNYSSELNVNALLLGDSALYLCASSFLQGNNSPLHFGNGTRLTVT.

The V call is TRBV24-1, the J call TRBJ2-3; possibly TRBD2 for D (6 bases). Looked up from germline, CDR1 is KGHDR and CDR2 is SFDVKD. CDR3 size: 18 residues. Trimming took 5 bases from V and 0 from J, leaving 20 bases between them. This chain's CDR3 is CATSGGEKGSPSTDTQYF. CDR3 nucleotide sequence: TGTGCCACCAGTGGGGGGGAAAAGGGTTCCCCGAGCACAGATACGCAGTATTTT.

CDR3 coding DNA: TGCGCCAGCAGCCCCGCCGGGACTGTGACCCCTCACACAGATACGCAGTATTTT. Translating it yields CASSPAGTVTPHTDTQYF. V is TRBV4-1 and J is TRBJ2-3; D is possibly TRBD2 (6 bases). The V gene's germline CDR1 is MGHRA and CDR2 YSYEKL. CDR3 length equals 18 residues. Deletions cut 4 bases from V and 2 bases from J, with 22 bases between.

This clone was found once. The chain has TRBV19 and TRBJ2-1; 13 positions match TRBD2. V gave up 5 bases and J gave up 3 bases; unmatched junction bases: 10. The germline V gene encodes CDR1 LNHDA and CDR2 SQIVND (reference sequence). The CDR3 totals 18 residues. The DNA for the CDR3 is TGTGCCAGTAGTCCCAAGGGACTAGCGGGGTGGAACTACAATGAGCAGTTCTTC. Protein sequence: CASSPKGLAGWNYNEQFF.

This chain connects TRBV12-3 or TRBV12-4 to TRBJ1-5, with D hard to call. Trimming took 1 base from V and 6 from J, leaving 7 bases between them. The CDR3 extends over 13 amino acids. CDR3 nucleotide sequence: TGTGCCAGCAGTTTAGATAATCCTCAGCCCCAGCATTTT. Encoded protein: CASSLDNPQPQHF.

This chain joins TRBV7-2 and TRBJ1-2; TRBD1 agrees at 9 bases. The CDR3 is 15 amino acids. Losses at the gene ends were 5 bases for V and 3 bases for J; bases not matched to a gene: 7. Germline CDR1 reads SGHTA; CDR2 reads FQGNSA. The CDR3 DNA sequence: TGTGCCAGCAGCCCTGCGGGACAGGGCTACTATGGCTACACCTTC. Its translation: CASSPAGQGYYGYTF.

V usage is TRBV10-1 and J usage is TRBJ2-7; TRBD2 might be the D (5 bases). V lost 2 bases and J 3 bases, leaving 14 bases between the germline ends. Germline V lookup: CDR1 WNHNN, CDR2 SYGVQD (reference sequence). The CDR3 runs 15 residues. CDR3 bases: TGCGCCAGCAGTGAGGGACGGTCGGGGTTCTACGAGCAGTACTTC. This gives the protein CASSEGRSGFYEQYF.

V is TRBV7-3 and J is TRBJ1-2; tentative D call: TRBD1 (5 bases). The CDR3 sequence is 13 residues long. Germline assignment: CDR1 SGHTA and CDR2 FQGTGA. Trimming shortened V by 3 bases and J by 4 bases, and 9 bases separated the two germline ends. The CDR3 loop reads CASSFQGFYGYTF. DNA of the CDR3: TGTGCCAGCAGCTTTCAGGGCTTCTATGGCTACACCTTC.

The chain combines TRBV6-6 with TRBJ1-6; D is perhaps TRBD1 (6 bases). This CDR3 has 16 residues. Trimming cost V 5 bases and J 5 bases, with 16 bases left between them. In germline, CDR1 is MNHNY, CDR2 SVGAGI (reference sequence). CDR3: CASSRGQMPDNSPLHF. CDR3 bases: TGTGCCAGCAGTCGAGGACAGATGCCTGATAATTCACCCCTCCACTTT.

This clone was seen only a few times. The chain uses TRBV2 and TRBJ2-1; 8 bases line up with TRBD2. The CDR3 has 15 amino acids. The junction had 3 bases not matched to a gene; V was cut back by 1 base and J by 4 bases. Germline V CDR1 and CDR2: SNHLY, FYNNEI. CDR3 sequence (DNA): TGTGCCAGCAGTGAAGTTCCTAGCGGGTACAATGAGCAGTTCTTC. The encoded protein is CASSEVPSGYNEQFF.

This clone is a singleton in its sample. This chain connects TRBV6-1 to TRBJ1-2; D call uncertain. The CDR3 has 13 amino acids. The germline gives CDR1 MNHNS, CDR2 SASEGT. V was clipped by 1 base and J by 8 bases, with 11 bases between them. This CDR3 reads CASSEVGWEGYTF. For the CDR3, the DNA is TGTGCCAGCAGTGAAGTGGGTTGGGAGGGCTACACCTTC.

The chain has TRBV30 and TRBJ2-1; D is undetermined. V lost 1 base, J lost 9 bases, and 7 bases lay in between. The CDR3 loop spans 11 amino acids. From germline, CDR1 is GTSNPN and CDR2 SVGIG (reference sequence). CDR3 region: CAWSGPGEQFF. CDR3 in DNA: TGTGCCTGGAGTGGCCCCGGTGAGCAGTTCTTC.

On this clone itself: Other DNA sequences in the same sample also yield this CDR3. The V and J genes are TRBV5-1 and TRBJ2-7; D unclear. Germline CDR1 and CDR2: SGHRS and YFSETQ. The CDR3 sequence is 12 residues long. V lost 0 bases and J 4 bases, leaving 5 bases between the germline ends. This CDR3 reads CASSLGAYEQYF. Written as DNA, the CDR3 is TGCGCCAGCAGCTTGGGGGCATACGAGCAGTACTTC.

V usage is TRBV7-9 and J usage is TRBJ2-7, with 7 bases lining up with TRBD1. This CDR3 contains 14 residues. V gave up 1 base and J gave up 5 bases; unmatched junction bases: 5. Per germline, CDR1 SEHNR and CDR2 FQNEAQ (reference sequence). The CDR3 protein is CASSLGQGFHEQYF. CDR3 nucleotide sequence: TGTGCCAGCAGCTTAGGACAGGGTTTCCACGAGCAGTACTTC.

This clone was picked up one time. The V and J genes are TRBV27 and TRBJ1-1, with TRBD1 identical over 11 bases. Germline CDR1 MNHEY, CDR2 SMNVEV (reference sequence). V lost 5 bases and J lost 5; bases outside the gene matches: 13. The CDR3 totals 17 residues. This chain's CDR3 is CASSGQGATRWWTEAFF. The CDR3 coding sequence is TGTGCCAGCAGTGGACAGGGGGCTACGAGGTGGTGGACTGAAGCTTTCTTT.

The gene calls are TRBV19 and TRBJ1-1; TRBD1 matches at 9 bases. V lost 5 bases to trimming and J lost 1 base; unmatched junction nucleotides: 2. Germline assignment: CDR1 LNHDA and CDR2 SQIVND (reference sequence). The CDR3 is 14 residues long. CDR3 coding DNA: TGTGCCAGTAGTCTGGGACAGGGGAACACTGAAGCTTTCTTT. As protein: CASSLGQGNTEAFF.

Concerning this clone itself: A read error may produce the germline difference seen at one junction end. The gene calls are TRBV9 and TRBJ2-7, with D maybe TRBD2 (5 bases). Germline V gene data show CDR1 as SGDLS and CDR2 as YYNGEE. This CDR3 region has 14 residues. Here the CDR3 reads CASSVSPSSHEQYF. CDR3 DNA: TGTGCCAGCAGCGTGTCGCCTAGCTCCCACGAGCAGTACTTC.

The rearrangement uses TRBV6-5 and TRBJ2-5, with 8 bases fitting TRBD2. V trimming: 8 bases; J trimming: 5 bases; junction bases outside the gene matches: 10. The CDR3 runs 14 residues. Germline V lookup: CDR1 MNHEY, CDR2 SVGAGI. CDR3 DNA: TGTGCCAGCGGGGGAGCGGGGGTTGGGGAGACCCAGTACTTC. Amino acids: CASGGAGVGETQYF.